The following is a TCR beta chain sequence with its context. Its antigen is as yet unknown. These data come from a study of cytomegalovirus exposure and HLA in healthy donors. Background on the study: Ancestry clustering placed 70% to 90% of roughly 410 genotyped donors in the Caucasian-associated cluster. General study points: Presence/absence results assume similar sequencing depth per donor, which may not hold. When analyzed later, a missense DCLRE1C variant was found to be linked to TCR beta V- and J-gene trimming.

The PCR ran on 60 Vbeta and 13 Jbeta primers. The data were produced by immunoSEQ multiplex PCR, yet TCRdb's version contains in-frame clones alone and is incomplete. Here the sample spans some 270,000 clones, about 80% being singletons. Germline V CDR1 and CDR2: MDHEN, SYDVKM. This CDR3 has 14 residues. V lost 3 bases and J lost 3; bases outside the gene matches: 3. The receptor was isolated from a girl under 10 years old in good health and CMV-seronegative. This chain joins TRBV28 and TRBJ1-2; TRBD1 agrees at 8 bases. Sequenced sample: PBMCs. CDR3 sequence (DNA): TGTGCCAGCAGTTTCTTACAGGGGGACTATGGCTACACCTTC. This sequence encodes CASSFLQGDYGYTF.